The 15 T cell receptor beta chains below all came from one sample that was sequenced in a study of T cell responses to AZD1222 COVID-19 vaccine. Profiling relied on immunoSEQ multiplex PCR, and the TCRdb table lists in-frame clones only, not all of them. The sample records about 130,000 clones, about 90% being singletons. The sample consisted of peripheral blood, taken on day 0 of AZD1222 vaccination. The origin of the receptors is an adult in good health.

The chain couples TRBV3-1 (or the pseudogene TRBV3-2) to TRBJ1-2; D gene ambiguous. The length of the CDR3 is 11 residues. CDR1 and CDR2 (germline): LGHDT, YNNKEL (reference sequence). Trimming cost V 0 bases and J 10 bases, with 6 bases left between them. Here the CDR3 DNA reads TGTGCCAGCAGCCAAGAACGGGCCTACACCTTC. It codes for CASSQERAYTF.

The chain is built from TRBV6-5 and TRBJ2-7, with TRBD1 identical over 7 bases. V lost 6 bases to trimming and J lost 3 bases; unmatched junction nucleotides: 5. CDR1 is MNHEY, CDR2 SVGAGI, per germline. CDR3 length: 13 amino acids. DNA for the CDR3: TGTGCCAGCAGAGGGACAGCCAGCTACGAGCAGTACTTC. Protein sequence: CASRGTASYEQYF.

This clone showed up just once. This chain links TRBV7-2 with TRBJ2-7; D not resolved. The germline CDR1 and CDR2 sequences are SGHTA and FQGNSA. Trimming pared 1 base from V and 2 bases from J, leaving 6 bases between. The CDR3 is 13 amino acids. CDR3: CASSLGRPYEQYF. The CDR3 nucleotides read TGTGCCAGCAGCTTAGGGCGGCCCTACGAGCAGTACTTC.

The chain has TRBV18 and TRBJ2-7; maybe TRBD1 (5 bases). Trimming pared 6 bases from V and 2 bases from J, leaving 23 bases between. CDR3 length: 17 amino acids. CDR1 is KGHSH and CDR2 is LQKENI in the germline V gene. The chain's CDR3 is CASSQRMQGRGTYEQYF. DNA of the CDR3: TGTGCCAGCTCGCAACGCATGCAGGGCCGAGGAACCTACGAGCAGTACTTC.

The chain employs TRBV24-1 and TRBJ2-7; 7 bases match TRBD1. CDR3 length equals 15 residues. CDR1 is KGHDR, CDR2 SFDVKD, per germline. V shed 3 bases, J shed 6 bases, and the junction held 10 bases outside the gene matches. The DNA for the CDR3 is TGTGCCACCAGTGATGGGACAGTCGGAGGTGTCGAGCAGTACTTC. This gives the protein CATSDGTVGGVEQYF.

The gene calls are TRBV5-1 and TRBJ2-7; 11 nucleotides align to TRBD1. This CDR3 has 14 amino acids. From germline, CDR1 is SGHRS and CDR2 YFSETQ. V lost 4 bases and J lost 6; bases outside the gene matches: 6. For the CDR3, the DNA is TGCGCCAGCAGCCCCGGGACAGGGGGGACCGAGCAGTACTTC. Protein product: CASSPGTGGTEQYF.

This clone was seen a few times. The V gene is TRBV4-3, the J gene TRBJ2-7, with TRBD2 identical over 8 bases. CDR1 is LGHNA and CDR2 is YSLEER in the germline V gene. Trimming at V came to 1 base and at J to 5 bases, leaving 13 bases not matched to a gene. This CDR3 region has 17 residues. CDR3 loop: CASSQATGTRALDEQYF. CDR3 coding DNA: TGCGCCAGCAGCCAAGCTACCGGGACTAGAGCTTTGGACGAGCAGTACTTC.

DNA for the CDR3: TGTGCCAGCAGTCTATTGACAGGGATGGGCAATCAGCCCCAGCATTTT. Its protein product is CASSLLTGMGNQPQHF. The V call is TRBV28, the J call TRBJ1-5; 7 positions match TRBD1. This CDR3 spans 16 amino acids. The junction had 9 bases not matched to a gene; V was cut back by 5 bases and J by 2 bases. CDR1 and CDR2 (germline): MDHEN, SYDVKM.

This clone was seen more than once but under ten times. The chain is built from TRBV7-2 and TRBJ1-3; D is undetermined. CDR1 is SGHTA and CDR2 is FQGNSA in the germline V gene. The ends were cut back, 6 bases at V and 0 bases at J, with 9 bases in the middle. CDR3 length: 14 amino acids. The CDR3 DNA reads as TGTGCCAGCAGTCCCGAAAGCTCTGGAAACACCATATATTTT. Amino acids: CASSPESSGNTIYF.

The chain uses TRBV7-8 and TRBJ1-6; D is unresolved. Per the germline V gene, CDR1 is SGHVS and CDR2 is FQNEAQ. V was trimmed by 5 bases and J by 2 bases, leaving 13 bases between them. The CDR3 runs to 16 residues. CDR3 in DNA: TGTGCCAGCAGCGATACGGCCTTCACCTATAATTCACCCCTCCACTTT. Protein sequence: CASSDTAFTYNSPLHF.

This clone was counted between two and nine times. For the CDR3, the DNA is TGTGCCAGCAGTGAACAGGGCGGGGGGGCAGATACGCAGTATTTT. It codes for CASSEQGGGADTQYF. V gene TRBV6-1 combines with J gene TRBJ2-3; 9 bases align to TRBD2. Germline lookup yields CDR1 MNHNS and CDR2 SASEGT. The length of the CDR3 is 15 residues. Losses at the gene ends were 2 bases for V and 4 bases for J; bases not matched to a gene: 4.

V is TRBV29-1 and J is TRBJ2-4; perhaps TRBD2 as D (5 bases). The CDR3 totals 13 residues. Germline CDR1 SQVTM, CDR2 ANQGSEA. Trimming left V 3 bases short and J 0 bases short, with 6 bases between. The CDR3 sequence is CSVEDLAKNIQYF. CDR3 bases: TGCAGCGTTGAGGACTTAGCCAAAAACATTCAGTACTTC.

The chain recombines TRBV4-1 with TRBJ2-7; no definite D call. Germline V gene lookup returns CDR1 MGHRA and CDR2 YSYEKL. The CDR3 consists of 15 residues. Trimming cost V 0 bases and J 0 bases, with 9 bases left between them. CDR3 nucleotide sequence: TGCGCCAGCAGCCAAGAGGGTTGGAGCTCCTACGAGCAGTACTTC. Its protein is CASSQEGWSSYEQYF.

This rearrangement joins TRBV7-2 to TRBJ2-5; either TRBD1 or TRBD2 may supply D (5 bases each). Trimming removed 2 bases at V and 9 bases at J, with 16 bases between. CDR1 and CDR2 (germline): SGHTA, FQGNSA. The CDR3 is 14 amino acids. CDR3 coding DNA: TGTGCCAGCAGCTTAACGACGGGACCGGCTGCCCAGTACTTC. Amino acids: CASSLTTGPAAQYF.

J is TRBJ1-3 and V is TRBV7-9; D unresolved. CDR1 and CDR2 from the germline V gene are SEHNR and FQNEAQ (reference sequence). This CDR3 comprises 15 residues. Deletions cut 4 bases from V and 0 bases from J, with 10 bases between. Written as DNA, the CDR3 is TGTGCCAGCAGCTACTGGGCTCACTCTGGAAACACCATATATTTT. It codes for CASSYWAHSGNTIYF.